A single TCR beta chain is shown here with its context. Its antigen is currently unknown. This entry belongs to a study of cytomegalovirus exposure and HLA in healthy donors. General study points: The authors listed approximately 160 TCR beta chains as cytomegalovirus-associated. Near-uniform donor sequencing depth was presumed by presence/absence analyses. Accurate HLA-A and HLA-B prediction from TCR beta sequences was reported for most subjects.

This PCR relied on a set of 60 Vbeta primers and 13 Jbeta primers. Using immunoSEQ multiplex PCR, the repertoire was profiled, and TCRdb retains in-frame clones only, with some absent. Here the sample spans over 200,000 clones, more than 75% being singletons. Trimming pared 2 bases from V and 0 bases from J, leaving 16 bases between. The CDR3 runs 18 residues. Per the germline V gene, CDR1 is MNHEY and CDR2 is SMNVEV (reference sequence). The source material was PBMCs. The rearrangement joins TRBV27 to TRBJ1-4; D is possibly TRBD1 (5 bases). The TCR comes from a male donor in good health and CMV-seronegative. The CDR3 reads CASSLRAGDLTTNEKLFF. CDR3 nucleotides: TGTGCCAGCAGTTTAAGGGCGGGGGACCTAACAACTAATGAAAAACTGTTTTTT.